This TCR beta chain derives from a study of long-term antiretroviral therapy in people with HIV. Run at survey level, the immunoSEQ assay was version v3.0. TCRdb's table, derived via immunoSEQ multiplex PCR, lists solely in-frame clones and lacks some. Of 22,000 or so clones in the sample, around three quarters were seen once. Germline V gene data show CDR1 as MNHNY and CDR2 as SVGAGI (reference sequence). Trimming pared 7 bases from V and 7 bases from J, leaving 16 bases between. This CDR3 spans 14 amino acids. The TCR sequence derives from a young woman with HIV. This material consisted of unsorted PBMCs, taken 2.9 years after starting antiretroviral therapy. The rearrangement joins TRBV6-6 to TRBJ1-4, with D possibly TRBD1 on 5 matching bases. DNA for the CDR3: TGTGCCAGCATCCACGGGGGTAATGGTGAAAAACTGTTTTTT. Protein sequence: CASIHGGNGEKLFF.